The T cell receptor (beta chain) under discussion was sequenced for a study of OX40 agonist ivuxolimab in advanced cancers. Study at large: An anti-OX40 (CD134) antibody with agonistic activity, ivuxolimab, was administered to patients. At doses from 0.01 to 10 mg/kg, patients were given intravenous ivuxolimab every 2 weeks. Prior anti-PD-1, anti-PD-L1 or anti-CTLA-4 therapy did not bar entry, and about 38% had some.

Sequencing was performed with immunoSEQ multiplex PCR; in TCRdb, only in-frame clones are kept and a portion is missing. There are 60,000 to 75,000 clones in the sample; over 65% occur only once, and roughly 6% lies in the top ten. Study-wide results and limits: Circulating CD4+ and CD8+ T cells showed clonal expansion by week 6 at 0.1 to 3.0 mg/kg.

On this clone: Its antigen is as yet unknown.

The starting material was CD4+ or CD8+ T cells sorted from blood, obtained in a trial of the OX40 agonist ivuxolimab. This TCR came from an adult with an advanced solid tumor such as melanoma, head and neck, liver or kidney cancer.

Here the CDR3 DNA reads TGTGCCAGCAGCCAGTGGCGCGAGGGCGAGCAGTACTTC. Translating gives CASSQWREGEQYF. This chain uses TRBV14 with TRBJ2-5; TRBD2 might be the D (5 bases). The DNA end lines up better with TRBJ2-7; the J call may be wrong. Looked up from germline, CDR1 is SGHDN and CDR2 is FVKESK. The CDR3 contains 13 residues.